The next 16 T cell receptor beta chains were all read from a single sample in a study of cytomegalovirus exposure and HLA in healthy donors. Only in-frame clones appear in the TCRdb table, and some are missing; sequencing was by immunoSEQ multiplex PCR. The data hold hundreds of thousands of clones, with about 90% observed a single time. What was sequenced was PBMCs. These receptors were taken from a man aged 18 to 30 in good health and CMV-seropositive.

Only one count was recorded for this clone. The chain carries TRBV27 and TRBJ2-5, with TRBD2 as a possible D gene (6 bases). Per germline, CDR1 MNHEY and CDR2 SMNVEV (reference sequence). The CDR3 sequence is 14 residues long. Trimming left V 3 bases short and J 5 bases short, with 13 bases between. For the CDR3, the DNA is TGTGCCAGCAGTTTTGGAGGGGCTTGGGAGACCCAGTACTTC. This sequence encodes CASSFGGAWETQYF.

In its sample, this clone was seen once. The J gene is TRBJ2-2, the V gene TRBV5-1; 7 bases are shared with TRBD1. The CDR3 is made up of 15 amino acids. J gave up 1 base and V 4 bases, and 4 bases lay outside the gene matches. Germline CDR1 SGHRS, CDR2 YFSETQ. This CDR3 is CASSPRQGNTGELFF. The CDR3 DNA reads TGCGCCAGCAGCCCCAGACAGGGGAACACCGGGGAGCTGTTTTTT.

CDR3 in amino acids: CSVRGRGINEQYF. CDR3 bases: TGCAGCGTTCGTGGGCGGGGAATAAACGAGCAGTACTTC. This chain links TRBV29-1 with TRBJ2-7, with a weak D call TRBD2 (6 bases). Germline CDR1 is SQVTM and CDR2 is ANQGSEA. There are 13 residues in the CDR3. V was cut by 5 bases and J by 5 bases, with 16 bases left in between.

This clone was seen ten or more times. The CDR3 nucleotides read TGTGCCAGCAGCCCACTAGCGGGAGAGGTTAACACCGGGGAGCTGTTTTTT. Protein: CASSPLAGEVNTGELFF. This chain joins TRBV7-6 and TRBJ2-2; 11 nucleotides align to TRBD2. Per the germline V gene, CDR1 is SGHVS and CDR2 is FNYEAQ. This CDR3 has 17 residues. With V trimmed by 5 bases and J by 2 bases, 7 bases remained unmatched.

The chain uses TRBV23-1 and TRBJ2-7, with TRBD1 matching over 8 bases. TRBV23-1 is noted as an ORF with a role that remains uncertain. The CDR3 covers 19 residues. With 1 base clipped from V and 5 bases from J, the junction kept 19 bases outside the gene matches. This CDR3 reads CASSQFAARGPGKGHEQYF. The CDR3 DNA sequence: TGCGCCAGCAGTCAATTCGCCGCCAGGGGGCCCGGTAAAGGGCACGAGCAGTACTTC.

The chain carries TRBV28 and TRBJ2-7, with 7 bases fitting TRBD2. Germline-derived CDR1 and CDR2 are MDHEN and SYDVKM. The CDR3 loop spans 15 amino acids. V shed 6 bases and J 7 bases; nucleotides not matched to a gene: 15. CDR3 DNA sequence: TGTGCCAGCAGCTTGGGGAGGGCTGGGCTGGGGGAGCAGTACTTC. Translation: CASSLGRAGLGEQYF.

The CDR3 here is CASSPLRPRSGGDPYEQYF. In DNA form, the CDR3 reads TGTGCCAGCTCACCCCTGCGTCCGAGAAGCGGGGGTGACCCCTACGAGCAGTACTTC. V and J are TRBV18 and TRBJ2-7, with 8 bases matching TRBD2. Germline loops: CDR1 KGHSH, CDR2 LQKENI. With V trimmed by 3 bases and J by 2 bases, 18 bases remained unmatched. The length of the CDR3 is 19 residues. The whole variable domain, remainder taken from reference TRBV18 and TRBJ2-7, is NAGVMQNPRHLVRRRGQEARLRCSPMKGHSHVYWYRQLPEEGLKFMVYLQKENIIDESGMPKERFSAEFPKEGPSILRIQQVVRGDSAAYFCASSPLRPRSGGDPYEQYFGPGTRLTVT.

The V call is TRBV6-1, the J call TRBJ2-1, with 7 positions matching TRBD2. Germline CDR1 and CDR2: MNHNS and SASEGT. J was trimmed by 3 bases and V by 5 bases; bases with no gene match: 7. The CDR3 sequence is 15 residues long. The CDR3 here is CASSTGLPIYNEQFF. For the CDR3, the DNA is TGTGCCAGCAGTACGGGACTACCCATCTACAATGAGCAGTTCTTC.

This chain links TRBV5-6 with TRBJ2-7; TRBD2 matches 12 bases. CDR1 and CDR2 (germline): SGHDT, YYEEEE. V shed 3 bases and J 2 bases; nucleotides not matched to a gene: 3. The CDR3 length is 15 residues. In DNA, the CDR3 is TGTGCCAGCAGCTATGGACTAGCGGGGACCTACGAGCAGTACTTC. Its protein product is CASSYGLAGTYEQYF.

V gene TRBV28 combines with J gene TRBJ1-2, with D perhaps matching TRBD1 (5 bases). Trimming pared 10 bases from V and 7 bases from J, leaving 25 bases between. The CDR3 length is 15 residues. Germline lookup yields CDR1 MDHEN and CDR2 SYDVKM. The CDR3 region has the DNA TGTGCCACCTACCGGGACCGCGGAGTGGGGGGTGGCTACACCTTC. Residues: CATYRDRGVGGGYTF.

The chain couples TRBV4-1 to TRBJ1-2; the D is unclear. The CDR3 has 14 amino acids. Germline assignment: CDR1 MGHRA and CDR2 YSYEKL. The V gene lost 3 bases and the J gene lost 5 bases, with 13 bases spanning the gap. As DNA, the CDR3 is TGCGCCAGCAGCCACCTCTGGGAGGTTTATGGCTACACCTTC. Translating gives CASSHLWEVYGYTF.

This chain links TRBV23-1 with TRBJ2-7; a possible D gene is TRBD1 (6 bases). TRBV23-1 is recorded as an ORF, its role being uncertain. CDR3 length: 16 residues. Trimming took off 3 bases at V and 3 bases at J, with 18 bases between the two ends. CDR3 residues: CASSHYGRTDFYEQYF. CDR3 in DNA: TGCGCCAGCAGTCACTACGGACGGACAGACTTCTACGAGCAGTACTTC.

The gene calls are TRBV5-4 and TRBJ2-7; no definite D call. CDR3 size: 13 residues. CDR1 and CDR2 (germline): SGHNT, YYREEE (reference sequence). V lost 0 bases and J 4 bases, leaving 8 bases between the germline ends. Here the CDR3 reads CASSLGPWYEQYF. The CDR3 DNA follows: TGTGCCAGCAGCTTGGGACCCTGGTACGAGCAGTACTTC.

J is TRBJ2-1 and V is TRBV29-1; 9 bases align to TRBD2. After removal of 4 bases from V and 3 bases from J, the junction contained 4 bases not matched to a gene. Looked up from germline, CDR1 is SQVTM and CDR2 is ANQGSEA. This CDR3 is built from 14 residues. The CDR3 region has the DNA TGCAGCGTTGGAGTAGCGGGAGTCTACAATGAGCAGTTCTTC. This translates into CSVGVAGVYNEQFF.

The V and J genes are TRBV6-6 and TRBJ2-7, with D possibly called TRBD1 or TRBD2 (5 bases each). This CDR3 has 14 residues. The V end was cut by 6 bases, the J end by 4 bases, with 16 bases between. Looked up from germline, CDR1 is MNHNY and CDR2 is SVGAGI (reference sequence). CDR3: CASRSSGLRYEQYF. In DNA form, the CDR3 reads TGTGCCAGCAGGTCTTCGGGGCTACGGTACGAGCAGTACTTC.

The rearrangement joins TRBV18 to TRBJ1-1; D may be TRBD1 (6 bases). Trimming took 8 bases from V and 1 from J, leaving 17 bases between them. CDR3 length: 15 amino acids. Germline CDR1 and CDR2: KGHSH and LQKENI. DNA of the CDR3: TGTGCCAGCAGCACTTGGGGGGCCTCGAACACTGAAGCTTTCTTT. Translating it yields CASSTWGASNTEAFF.